This TCR beta chain originates from a study of blood T cell repertoires in COVID-19. In the study overall: Samples taken during acute and convalescent COVID-19 were collected in the United States, Italy and Spain. Sources were T cells, B-cell-depleted T cells, or PBMCs; the material itself was cDNA or gDNA.

This clone was counted a single time. The CDR3 has 12 amino acids. V gave up 4 bases and J gave up 1 base, with 7 bases separating them. Per germline, CDR1 SQVTM and CDR2 ANQGSEA. Original handling: For nucleated cells, counts were estimated from reference gene primer amplification. Profiled with immunoSEQ multiplex PCR; TCRdb holds only in-frame clones, not every one. V and J calls and clone size follow that table, whereas D and trimming were derived from the DNA. The sample includes around 91,000 clones, over 75% of them seen just once. The rearrangement links TRBV29-1 to TRBJ1-1; D gene uncertain. The TCR was taken from a human donor in a cohort sampled during active COVID-19. The sample was peripheral blood. CDR3 bases: TGCAGCGTTGGCTCGGGGAACACTGAAGCTTTCTTT. It codes for CSVGSGNTEAFF.